Below, 20 T cell receptor beta chains from the same sample are listed, as sequenced in a study of T cell responses to AZD1222 COVID-19 vaccine listed by TCRdb under 2021. In the paper's terms, the time point label means: baseline before first vaccination. Library prep was done by the immunoSEQ multiplex PCR assay. TCRdb holds this immuneACCESS table with in-frame rearrangements only. Some clones are missing; in checked studies, unresolved V genes explain under half, and the rest has no known cause. For this sample there are approximately 200,000 clones; 90% to 95% appear just once. The ten top clones hold 9.2% of the sample. Sequencing used peripheral blood, obtained on day 0 of AZD1222 vaccination. These receptors all come from an adult in good health.

The V call is TRBV4-2, the J call TRBJ1-1, with D perhaps TRBD1 (5 bases). Trimming removed 1 base from V and 0 bases from J, with 12 bases in between. The CDR3 is 16 amino acids. In germline, CDR1 is LGHNA, CDR2 YNFKEQ. In DNA form, the CDR3 reads TGTGCCAGCAGCCAAGTAACCGGGACTCTGAACACTGAAGCTTTCTTT. Translated, it gives CASSQVTGTLNTEAFF.

The chain's CDR3 is CASSEFGRGQVPYEQYF. CDR3 in DNA: TGTGCCAGCAGTGAATTCGGCCGTGGGCAGGTTCCCTACGAGCAGTACTTC. The gene calls are TRBV6-1 and TRBJ2-7; D remains unclear. CDR1 MNHNS and CDR2 SASEGT come from the germline V gene. The CDR3 runs to 17 residues. Trimming took off 2 bases at V and 2 bases at J, with 19 bases between the two ends.

The CDR3 here is CASSPQTSGETQYF. CDR3 bases: TGTGCCAGCAGCCCGCAGACTAGCGGAGAGACCCAGTACTTC. The V gene is TRBV7-3, the J gene TRBJ2-5; 9 bases fit TRBD2. The CDR3 has 14 residues. Germline trimming cut 5 bases from V and 4 bases from J; bases unmatched to any gene: 5. From germline, CDR1 is SGHTA and CDR2 FQGTGA.

This sequence joins TRBV4-2 and TRBJ2-1, with a tentative D call TRBD2 (6 bases). Germline V CDR1 and CDR2: LGHNA, YNFKEQ. The CDR3 length is 16 residues. The V end lost 4 bases, the J end lost 0 bases, and 13 bases lay between the germline ends. The CDR3 spells CASSRGDLSSYNEQFF. The CDR3 nucleotides read TGTGCCAGCAGCCGCGGGGACTTGAGCTCCTACAATGAGCAGTTCTTC.

The chain links TRBV18 to TRBJ1-5; 9 nucleotides agree with TRBD1. Looked up from germline, CDR1 is KGHSH and CDR2 is LQKENI. V trimming: 5 bases; J trimming: 7 bases; junction bases outside the gene matches: 6. This CDR3 comprises 14 residues. Here the CDR3 reads CASSTGQGRQPQHF. For the CDR3, the DNA is TGTGCCAGCTCAACTGGACAGGGGAGACAGCCCCAGCATTTT.

This rearrangement joins TRBV4-1 to TRBJ2-7; D is perhaps TRBD2 (6 bases). V shed 6 bases and J shed 2 bases, with 17 bases lying between them. Germline V lookup: CDR1 MGHRA, CDR2 YSYEKL. The CDR3 spans 15 residues. This chain's CDR3 is CASRDLAIQAYEQYF. Written as DNA, the CDR3 is TGCGCCAGCAGAGATCTAGCGATACAGGCCTACGAGCAGTACTTC.

The chain joins TRBV18 to TRBJ1-1; D remains unclear. Trimming took off 1 base at V and 3 bases at J, with 18 bases between the two ends. CDR3 length: 17 amino acids. The germline V gene has CDR1 KGHSH and CDR2 LQKENI. The CDR3 DNA sequence: TGTGCCAGCTCACCACGTTTCCAGGTTGGTATGTACACTGAAGCTTTCTTT. This gives the protein CASSPRFQVGMYTEAFF.

The chain recombines TRBV10-3 with TRBJ1-6; a weak D match, TRBD1 (5 bases). Germline V lookup: CDR1 ENHRY, CDR2 SYGVKD. The CDR3 is made up of 17 amino acids. V dropped 0 bases and J dropped 0 bases, with 9 bases sitting between them. CDR3 sequence reads: CAISESKRGSYNSPLHF. The DNA for the CDR3 is TGTGCCATCAGTGAGTCCAAAAGGGGCTCCTATAATTCACCCCTCCACTTT.

Here the CDR3 reads CASSLVGTGATEAFF. CDR3 DNA sequence: TGTGCCAGCAGCTTGGTTGGGACAGGGGCCACTGAAGCTTTCTTT. The genes are TRBV5-4 and TRBJ1-1; 10 nucleotides match TRBD1. Trimming removed 0 bases from V and 4 bases from J; junction bases left unmatched: 3. The CDR3 length is 15 residues. The V gene's germline CDR1 is SGHNT and CDR2 YYREEE (reference sequence).

This clone was observed a single time. The chain is built from TRBV19 and TRBJ1-1; weak D call: TRBD1 (5 bases). Trimming took off 5 bases at V and 5 bases at J, with 15 bases between the two ends. Germline V gives CDR1 LNHDA, CDR2 SQIVND (reference sequence). The CDR3 has 14 residues. CDR3 sequence reads: CASSAGRTRTEAFF. Here the CDR3 DNA reads TGTGCCAGTAGTGCGGGCAGGACAAGGACTGAAGCTTTCTTT.

The chain is built from TRBV10-3 and TRBJ1-2, with unresolved D. V was shortened by 0 bases and J by 1 base, with 6 bases between the two germline ends. Germline CDR1 ENHRY, CDR2 SYGVKD. The CDR3 runs to 14 residues. DNA for the CDR3: TGTGCCATCAGTGAGTCGCGCATTAACTATGGCTACACCTTC. Translating gives CAISESRINYGYTF.

The V and J genes are TRBV10-3 and TRBJ2-7; 10 nucleotides match TRBD2. Per the germline V gene, CDR1 is ENHRY and CDR2 is SYGVKD. The CDR3 extends over 14 amino acids. J was trimmed by 0 bases and V by 5 bases; bases with no gene match: 1. This CDR3 is CAISRTSGSYEQYF. In DNA, the CDR3 is TGTGCCATCAGTCGGACTAGCGGCTCCTACGAGCAGTACTTC.

The J gene is TRBJ2-3, the V gene TRBV28, with 10 bases fitting TRBD2. The CDR3 consists of 16 residues. Germline V lookup: CDR1 MDHEN, CDR2 SYDVKM. Trimming at V came to 5 bases and at J to 2 bases, leaving 7 bases not matched to a gene. This chain's CDR3 is CASSPQGLAPTDTQYF. The CDR3 DNA follows: TGTGCCAGCAGTCCCCAGGGACTAGCGCCCACAGATACGCAGTATTTT.

The V and J genes are TRBV9 and TRBJ2-1, with 8 nucleotides matching TRBD2. CDR1 is SGDLS and CDR2 is YYNGEE in the germline V gene. V gave up 3 bases and J gave up 8 bases; unmatched junction bases: 10. CDR3 length equals 15 residues. CDR3 residues: CASSAGGVPFDEQFF. The CDR3 coding sequence is TGTGCCAGCAGCGCCGGGGGGGTTCCCTTCGATGAGCAGTTCTTC.

DNA of the CDR3: TGTGCCAGCAGTGAAACCGGGGAGGGCGGCTATGGCTACACCTTC. It yields the protein CASSETGEGGYGYTF. The chain employs TRBV2 and TRBJ1-2, with D unclear. CDR1 is SNHLY, CDR2 FYNNEI, per germline. CDR3 length: 15 amino acids. V lost 2 bases, J lost 4 bases, and 14 bases lay in between.

This clone appeared a single time. The rearrangement joins TRBV6-5 to TRBJ1-6; TRBD1 agrees at 10 bases. The CDR3 is 15 residues long. Germline trimming cut 5 bases from V and 6 bases from J; bases unmatched to any gene: 4. Germline values: CDR1 MNHEY, CDR2 SVGAGI. DNA of the CDR3: TGTGCCAGCAGTCCGAGGGACAGGGGTAATTCACCCCTCCACTTT. It translates to CASSPRDRGNSPLHF.

This clone was detected only once. This CDR3 reads CASSFGRTYNEQFF. In nucleotides, the CDR3 is TGTGCCAGCAGTTTTGGTAGGACCTACAATGAGCAGTTCTTC. This chain links TRBV27 with TRBJ2-1; D gene uncertain. This CDR3 spans 14 amino acids. V gave up 3 bases and J gave up 2 bases, with 8 bases separating them. Looked up from germline, CDR1 is MNHEY and CDR2 is SMNVEV (reference sequence).

The chain recombines TRBV12-3 or TRBV12-4 with TRBJ2-7; D gene uncertain. With 2 bases removed from V and 1 base from J, the gap between germline ends came to 6 bases. This CDR3 has 13 amino acids. The CDR3 coding sequence is TGTGCCAGCAGTTTACAGGAATCCTACGAGCAGTACTTC. This sequence encodes CASSLQESYEQYF.

This chain joins TRBV5-4 and TRBJ2-5, with a tentative D call TRBD1 (6 bases). The CDR3 runs 15 residues. Trimming took 4 bases from V and 1 from J, leaving 14 bases between them. Germline values: CDR1 SGHNT, CDR2 YYREEE (reference sequence). The CDR3 loop reads CASSRDIGSQETQYF. The CDR3 region has the DNA TGTGCCAGCAGCCGGGACATCGGGTCCCAAGAGACCCAGTACTTC.

The chain combines TRBV13 with TRBJ2-1; D might be TRBD1 or TRBD2, each matching 5 bases. V was trimmed by 5 bases and J by 3 bases, leaving 14 bases between them. Germline V gene lookup returns CDR1 PRHDT and CDR2 FYEKMQ (reference sequence). The CDR3 is 15 amino acids. The CDR3 DNA reads TGTGCCAGCAGCCCTGGGGGAGCGTTCTACAATGAGCAGTTCTTC. Translated, it gives CASSPGGAFYNEQFF.